The 32 T cell receptor beta chains reported below all come from one sample, sequenced in a study of CXCR3-negative and CXCR3-positive naive CD8 T cells. The method, 5' RACE with UMI labels, was used to prepare the TRB cDNA libraries. TCRdb reanalyzed the 5' RACE reads and collapses them to one entry per CDR3 protein, without DNA. This sample's clone table lists 100,000 to 150,000 distinct CDR3 sequences. The sample consisted of naive CXCR3- CD8+ T cells from blood. Subset described: CD45RO-CCR7+CD27+CD95- naive CD8+ T cells lacking CXCR3 (TNR3-). These receptors originate from a human donor in good health. Some clones in this sample may be carry-over from other donors' samples.

The CDR3 sequence is CASSLTSGGNEQYF. The chain employs TRBV12-3 or TRBV12-4 and TRBJ2-7; TCRdb selects TRBD2, and the lack of DNA leaves this call unchecked. This CDR3 has 14 residues.

The chain is built from TRBV20-1 and TRBJ1-2; TCRdb gives TRBD1 as the D gene, but with no DNA this cannot be confirmed. Germline CDR1 DFQATT, CDR2 SNEGSKA (reference sequence). The CDR3 is 11 amino acids. The chain's CDR3 is CSAPPGAGYTF.

The chain has TRBV20-1 and TRBJ2-3; TCRdb indicates TRBD2, and absent DNA this call remains unverified. The CDR3 is made up of 15 amino acids. Per germline, CDR1 DFQATT and CDR2 SNEGSKA (reference sequence). Here the CDR3 reads CSASPTSGGRDTQYF.

The genes are TRBV28 and TRBJ2-7. This CDR3 has 11 amino acids. Germline values: CDR1 MDHEN, CDR2 SYDVKM. The CDR3 here is CASSLSIEQYF.

The chain is built from TRBV6-2 or TRBV6-3 and TRBJ2-5; TCRdb proposes TRBD2, but this gene call is untestable without DNA. CDR1 and CDR2 (germline): MNHEY, SVGEGT. This CDR3 is 15 amino acids long. The CDR3 protein is CASSYSPKGGETQYF.

This chain joins TRBV20-1 and TRBJ2-1. The CDR3 is 15 amino acids. Germline V gives CDR1 DFQATT, CDR2 SNEGSKA (reference sequence). The chain's CDR3 is CSAEQIGFYYNEQFF.

The J gene is TRBJ2-7, the V gene TRBV4-1. Looked up from germline, CDR1 is MGHRA and CDR2 is YSYEKL. This CDR3 region has 13 residues. The CDR3: CASSQALVYEQYF.

J is TRBJ2-7 and V is TRBV9; the TRBD1 assignment by TCRdb is unverifiable without DNA. CDR1 and CDR2 from the germline V gene are SGDLS and YYNGEE. This CDR3 spans 12 amino acids. This CDR3 reads CASSGSRGEQYF.

The rearrangement uses TRBV5-1 and TRBJ2-7; absent DNA, TCRdb's TRBD1 call cannot be checked. Germline CDR1 and CDR2: SGHRS and YFSETQ. The CDR3 is 13 residues long. CDR3 amino acids: CASSQYGGYEQYF. Together with reference TRBV5-1 and TRBJ2-7, the CDR3 gives the full variable domain: KAGVTQTPRYLIKTRGQQVTLSCSPISGHRSVSWYQQTPGQGLQFLFEYFSETQRNKGNFPGRFSGRQFSNSRSEMNVSTLELGDSALYLCASSQYGGYEQYFGPGTRLTVT.

The chain has TRBV4-1 and TRBJ2-7; there is no DNA to check the TCRdb D call of TRBD2. Germline V gene data show CDR1 as MGHRA and CDR2 as YSYEKL. The CDR3 spans 15 residues. The chain's CDR3 is CASSRPAGGTYEQYF.

The gene calls are TRBV29-1 and TRBJ1-1. The germline gives CDR1 SQVTM, CDR2 ANQGSEA. The CDR3 has 13 residues. This CDR3 is CSVEDPENTEAFF.

The CDR3 loop reads CASSLRWGAHEQYF. The rearrangement joins TRBV28 to TRBJ2-7. Germline CDR1 reads MDHEN; CDR2 reads SYDVKM. CDR3 length equals 14 residues. Full variable domain (missing parts from reference TRBV28 and TRBJ2-7): DVKVTQSSRYLVKRTGEKVFLECVQDMDHENMFWYRQDPGLGLRLIYFSYDVKMKEKGDIPEGYSVSREKKERFSLILESASTNQTSMYLCASSLRWGAHEQYFGPGTRLTVT.

CDR3 region: CASSETSGGANIQYF. The J gene is TRBJ2-4, the V gene TRBV6-1; the D gene TCRdb calls, TRBD2, cannot be checked with no DNA. CDR1 is MNHNS, CDR2 SASEGT, per germline. CDR3 length equals 15 residues.

The V and J genes are TRBV29-1 and TRBJ1-1; TCRdb gives TRBD1 as the D gene, but with no DNA this cannot be confirmed. Germline CDR1 SQVTM, CDR2 ANQGSEA. This CDR3 contains 13 residues. The CDR3 is CSVETGGSTEAFF.

This chain uses TRBV6-5 with TRBJ1-2. The germline CDR1 and CDR2 sequences are MNHEY and SVGAGI. The length of the CDR3 is 13 residues. The CDR3 sequence is CASSYSALEGYTF.

The chain has TRBV7-6 and TRBJ2-7. This CDR3 has 14 residues. Germline CDR1 reads SGHVS; CDR2 reads FNYEAQ. CDR3 loop: CASSPSTRPYEQYF.

V gene TRBV7-3 combines with J gene TRBJ2-2; TCRdb selects TRBD1, and the lack of DNA leaves this call unchecked. The CDR3 has 14 amino acids. Per germline, CDR1 SGHTA and CDR2 FQGTGA. The CDR3 region is CASSGQGRPGELFF. The full variable domain, with the rest looked up from reference TRBV7-3 and TRBJ2-2, is GAGVSQTPSNKVTEKGKYVELRCDPISGHTALYWYRQSLGQGPEFLIYFQGTGAADDSGLPNDRFFAVRPEGSVSTLKIQRTERGDSAVYLCASSGQGRPGELFFGEGSRLTVL.

V usage is TRBV4-1 and J usage is TRBJ1-6. This CDR3 spans 12 amino acids. Looked up from germline, CDR1 is MGHRA and CDR2 is YSYEKL. This chain's CDR3 is CASSLPRSPLHF.

This chain's CDR3 is CASSRSVGPANTGELFF. The genes are TRBV7-7 and TRBJ2-2; absent DNA, TCRdb's TRBD1 call cannot be checked. Germline V gene data show CDR1 as SSHAT and CDR2 as FNYEAQ (reference sequence). The CDR3 loop spans 17 amino acids.

This chain links TRBV24-1 with TRBJ1-2; the TCRdb call, TRBD1, lacks DNA for checking. Germline V lookup: CDR1 KGHDR, CDR2 SFDVKD. The CDR3 consists of 14 residues. The CDR3 sequence is CATSDLGQTYGYTF.

CDR3 sequence: CASSFLGGQFF. This chain links TRBV5-1 with TRBJ2-1; TCRdb calls TRBD1, which cannot be checked without DNA. The CDR3 is 11 residues long. Per the germline V gene, CDR1 is SGHRS and CDR2 is YFSETQ.

The rearrangement joins TRBV7-9 to TRBJ2-7; there is no DNA to check the TCRdb D call of TRBD1. CDR1 is SEHNR, CDR2 FQNEAQ, per germline (reference sequence). The CDR3 has 14 amino acids. The CDR3 reads CASSPRLRGDEQYF. Supplemented by reference TRBV7-9 and TRBJ2-7, the full variable domain reads DTGVSQNPRHKITKRGQNVTFRCDPISEHNRLYWYRQTLGQGPEFLTYFQNEAQLEKSRLLSDRFSAERPKGSFSTLEIQRTEQGDSAMYLCASSPRLRGDEQYFGPGTRLTVT.

The CDR3 sequence is CASSPFGTGGPSGYGYTF. The rearrangement joins TRBV12-3 or TRBV12-4 to TRBJ1-2; the TRBD1 assignment by TCRdb is unverifiable without DNA. The CDR3 extends over 18 amino acids.

V is TRBV3-1 and J is TRBJ2-1; TCRdb calls TRBD2, which cannot be checked without DNA. The CDR3 sequence is 16 residues long. Germline V gives CDR1 LGHDT, CDR2 YNNKEL (reference sequence). CDR3 region: CASRSLAGGLYNEQFF.

The chain combines TRBV7-9 with TRBJ2-7; TCRdb designates TRBD1, a call that cannot be tested without DNA. Germline values: CDR1 SEHNR, CDR2 FQNEAQ (reference sequence). This CDR3 is 13 amino acids long. This CDR3 reads CASSPQGAYEQYF.

This sequence joins TRBV6-5 and TRBJ2-1. From germline, CDR1 is MNHEY and CDR2 SVGAGI. The CDR3 runs to 16 residues. This chain's CDR3 is CASSYGETSSYNEQFF.

The chain is built from TRBV6-1 and TRBJ1-1. The CDR3 consists of 14 residues. Per germline, CDR1 MNHNS and CDR2 SASEGT. The CDR3 loop reads CASSVGMELTEAFF.

The chain couples TRBV5-1 to TRBJ2-5; TCRdb reports TRBD2, a call that lacks DNA to check it against. CDR1 and CDR2 from the germline V gene are SGHRS and YFSETQ. The CDR3 has 15 residues. The chain's CDR3 is CASSLGGRSGETQYF.

The rearrangement joins TRBV28 to TRBJ2-1; TCRdb outputs TRBD1, but without DNA this stays unchecked. CDR3 length: 16 amino acids. Germline V gene lookup returns CDR1 MDHEN and CDR2 SYDVKM. CDR3 sequence reads: CASSFGGWGSYNEQFF.

The chain carries TRBV7-6 and TRBJ2-3; the D call of TRBD1 rests on TCRdb alone, since no DNA is present to check it. CDR1 and CDR2 from the germline V gene are SGHVS and FNYEAQ. The CDR3 is 17 amino acids. The CDR3 is CASSLGGGSFSTDTQYF.

The V call is TRBV29-1, the J call TRBJ1-2. Germline lookup yields CDR1 SQVTM and CDR2 ANQGSEA. This CDR3 has 13 amino acids. The CDR3 is CSTHGRAHYGYTF.

CDR3 amino acids: CASRPTTSGRALGETQYF. V is TRBV5-1 and J is TRBJ2-5; the D call from TCRdb, TRBD2, cannot be confirmed without DNA. Per germline, CDR1 SGHRS and CDR2 YFSETQ. CDR3 length: 18 residues.